The 22 T cell receptor beta chains below were found in one sample sequenced in a study of shared clonotypes between healthy human individuals (dated by TCRdb to the early 2020s). To prepare the library, the immunoSEQ multiplex PCR assay was applied. As stored in TCRdb, this immuneACCESS dataset retains in-frame rearrangements with V and J assigned. A fraction of the clones does not appear; measured against another copy, unresolved V genes explain less than half of the discrepancy, and the remainder lacks a known reason. Present in this sample are 2 million to 2.5 million clones, more than 90% of which were seen just once. More than 0.1% of the sample is in the top ten clones. Material for sequencing was naive CD4+ T cells sorted from blood. In light of the paper, this sample's cell subset or site label describes: CD45RA+ positively selected. Receptors originate from a man aged 18 to 29 in good health.

The rearrangement links TRBV6-5 to TRBJ2-7; TRBD1 might be the D (6 bases). The CDR3 runs 14 residues. The ends were cut back, 5 bases at V and 3 bases at J, with 14 bases in the middle. Germline assignment: CDR1 MNHEY and CDR2 SVGAGI. The CDR3 loop reads CASSHNRDSYEQYF. CDR3 DNA: TGTGCCAGCAGTCATAACAGGGATAGCTACGAGCAGTACTTC.

This clone appeared a single time. The J gene is TRBJ2-1, the V gene TRBV19, with TRBD2 identical over 8 bases. V was pared by 3 bases and J by 7 bases, with 17 bases of the junction left unmatched. Per the germline V gene, CDR1 is LNHDA and CDR2 is SQIVND (reference sequence). The CDR3 covers 18 residues. CDR3: CASSILAGRTISGNEQFF. For the CDR3, the DNA is TGTGCCAGTAGTATCTTAGCGGGGCGGACGATATCTGGAAATGAGCAGTTCTTC.

The chain combines TRBV9 with TRBJ1-2; D gene uncertain. V was pared by 2 bases and J by 0 bases, with 5 bases between. Germline CDR1 SGDLS, CDR2 YYNGEE. CDR3 size: 13 residues. The CDR3 protein is CASSVSSNYGYTF. CDR3 sequence (DNA): TGTGCCAGCAGCGTTTCATCTAACTATGGCTACACCTTC.

The V call is TRBV5-1, the J call TRBJ1-3; no clear D gene. Germline loops: CDR1 SGHRS, CDR2 YFSETQ. The V gene lost 4 bases and the J gene lost 2 bases, with 13 bases spanning the gap. The CDR3 has 15 amino acids. CDR3 DNA: TGCGCCAGCAGCAGTACTGAGGGTCCTGGAAACACCATATATTTT. Encoded protein: CASSSTEGPGNTIYF.

V is TRBV10-3 and J is TRBJ2-2; 11 bases are shared with TRBD2. The germline V gene has CDR1 ENHRY and CDR2 SYGVKD. J lost 4 bases, V lost 5 bases, and 9 bases had no gene match. The CDR3 consists of 17 residues. This CDR3 reads CAISKTSGTGGTGELFF. DNA of the CDR3: TGTGCCATCAGTAAGACTAGCGGGACGGGGGGCACCGGGGAGCTGTTTTTT.

The rearrangement joins TRBV5-6 to TRBJ2-1, with 8 bases fitting TRBD2. This CDR3 contains 15 residues. CDR1 is SGHDT and CDR2 is YYEEEE in the germline V gene. V shed 4 bases and J 8 bases; nucleotides not matched to a gene: 11. The CDR3 DNA reads TGTGCCAGCAGCCCGGAGTCGGGACTAGTCCATGAGCAGTTCTTC. Amino acids: CASSPESGLVHEQFF. Full variable domain (outside the CDR3, taken from reference TRBV5-6 and TRBJ2-1): DAGVTQSPTHLIKTRGQQVTLRCSPKSGHDTVSWYQQALGQGPQFIFQYYEEEERQRGNFPDRFSGHQFPNYSSELNVNALLLGDSALYLCASSPESGLVHEQFFGPGTRLTVL.

V is TRBV7-2 and J is TRBJ2-7; either TRBD1 or TRBD2 may fit D (5 bases each). This CDR3 region has 15 residues. V lost 3 bases and J 0 bases, leaving 12 bases between the germline ends. The germline V gene has CDR1 SGHTA and CDR2 FQGNSA. In DNA, the CDR3 is TGTGCCAGCAGCTTCGGGACGGTCCTCTCCTACGAGCAGTACTTC. Translation gives CASSFGTVLSYEQYF.

J is TRBJ2-5 and V is TRBV5-4; possibly TRBD2 for D (7 bases). Trimming removed 4 bases at V and 5 bases at J, with 24 bases between. This CDR3 comprises 17 residues. Germline V lookup: CDR1 SGHNT, CDR2 YYREEE (reference sequence). CDR3 sequence reads: CASSRSPVGGVQETQYF. The CDR3 DNA follows: TGTGCCAGCAGCCGATCACCGGTAGGGGGGGTGCAGGAGACCCAGTACTTC.

In this sample, this clone turned up once. The rearrangement links TRBV5-1 to TRBJ2-2; 10 positions agree with TRBD1. V lost 5 bases, J lost 4 bases, and 5 bases stayed unmatched. Germline CDR1 SGHRS, CDR2 YFSETQ. This CDR3 is built from 15 residues. CDR3 sequence (DNA): TGCGCCAGCAGTATGGACAGGGGGACCACCGGGGAGCTGTTTTTT. Translation gives CASSMDRGTTGELFF.

This clone has more than one count but fewer than ten. The same CDR3 also results from other DNA sequences found in this sample. The chain joins TRBV11-2 to TRBJ2-2; 10 nucleotides match TRBD2. CDR3 length equals 16 residues. In germline, CDR1 is SGHAT, CDR2 FQNNGV. After removal of 1 base from V and 1 base from J, the junction contained 0 bases not matched to a gene. DNA of the CDR3: TGTGCCAGCAGCTTAGGACTAGCGGGGAACACCGGGGAGCTGTTTTTT. Translation: CASSLGLAGNTGELFF.

V is TRBV11-3 and J is TRBJ1-1; 7 bases map to TRBD1. The CDR3 is 13 residues long. J gave up 4 bases and V 5 bases, and 4 bases lay outside the gene matches. In germline, CDR1 is SGHNT, CDR2 YENEEA. The CDR3 coding sequence is TGTGCCAGCAGCAACAGGGGTTTCACTGAAGCTTTCTTT. It is translated as CASSNRGFTEAFF. Supplemented by reference TRBV11-3 and TRBJ1-1, the full variable domain reads EAGVVQSPRYKIIEKKQPVAFWCNPISGHNTLYWYLQNLGQGPELLIRYENEEAVDDSQLPKDRFSAERLKGVDSTLKIQPAELGDSAVYLCASSNRGFTEAFFGQGTRLTVV.

The chain joins TRBV5-1 to TRBJ1-5; no firm D call. Between the trimmed V and J ends, which lost 0 bases and 3 bases, there was a span of 10 bases. CDR1 is SGHRS and CDR2 is YFSETQ in the germline V gene. The length of the CDR3 is 15 residues. The CDR3 nucleotides are TGCGCCAGCAGCTTGGACCCGGCGGCCAATCAGCCCCAGCATTTT. Its protein is CASSLDPAANQPQHF. Variable domain in full (rest from reference TRBV5-1 and TRBJ1-5): KAGVTQTPRYLIKTRGQQVTLSCSPISGHRSVSWYQQTPGQGLQFLFEYFSETQRNKGNFPGRFSGRQFSNSRSEMNVSTLELGDSALYLCASSLDPAANQPQHFGDGTRLSIL.

This clone was found once. The same CDR3 is also encoded by other DNA sequences in this sample. Here the CDR3 DNA reads TGCGCCAGCAGCTTGGGCCTAGCGGGAGGCGAGCAGTACTTC. This codes for CASSLGLAGGEQYF. The V and J genes are TRBV5-1 and TRBJ2-7; 11 nucleotides agree with TRBD2. Germline CDR1 is SGHRS and CDR2 is YFSETQ. The V gene end was trimmed by 0 bases and the J gene end by 6 bases; junction bases not matched to a gene: 2. This CDR3 spans 14 amino acids.

The chain combines TRBV5-1 with TRBJ2-3; TRBD1 aligns across 7 bases. Germline-derived CDR1 and CDR2 are SGHRS and YFSETQ. The CDR3 runs 18 residues. Trimming at V came to 0 bases and at J to 0 bases, leaving 10 bases not matched to a gene. The CDR3 DNA reads TGCGCCAGCAGCTTGGGGGTGAGGGGGCAAACTAGCACAGATACGCAGTATTTT. Translation gives CASSLGVRGQTSTDTQYF. Together with reference TRBV5-1 and TRBJ2-3, the CDR3 gives the full variable domain: KAGVTQTPRYLIKTRGQQVTLSCSPISGHRSVSWYQQTPGQGLQFLFEYFSETQRNKGNFPGRFSGRQFSNSRSEMNVSTLELGDSALYLCASSLGVRGQTSTDTQYFGPGTRLTVL.

The rearrangement links TRBV5-1 to TRBJ1-1; D unclear. Deletions cut 3 bases from V and 5 bases from J, with 11 bases between. The germline CDR1 and CDR2 sequences are SGHRS and YFSETQ. This CDR3 has 13 amino acids. CDR3 in amino acids: CASSSMWGTEAFF. The CDR3 bases are TGCGCCAGCAGCTCAATGTGGGGAACTGAAGCTTTCTTT.

In its sample, this clone was seen once. CDR3: CASSPPGRGTDTQYF. CDR3 nucleotides: TGTGCCAGCAGCCCCCCTGGCAGGGGAACAGATACGCAGTATTTT. The chain employs TRBV7-9 and TRBJ2-3, with D possibly being TRBD1 (6 bases). In germline, CDR1 is SEHNR, CDR2 FQNEAQ (reference sequence). The germline V and J ends were trimmed by 5 bases and 3 bases, with 15 bases remaining between them. This CDR3 has 15 residues.

The chain combines TRBV23-1 with TRBJ1-4, with D hard to call. TRBV23-1 is an ORF, and what it does is uncertain. The CDR3 totals 13 residues. Trimming left V 3 bases short and J 5 bases short, with 7 bases between. The DNA of the CDR3 is TGCGCCAGCAGTCATGACGGGAATGAAAAACTGTTTTTT. Amino acid sequence: CASSHDGNEKLFF.

About this clone itself: A junction end diverges from the germline sequence, so it may reflect a read error. This rearrangement joins TRBV7-9 to TRBJ1-1, with TRBD1 matching over 7 bases. This CDR3 comprises 15 residues. In germline, CDR1 is SEHNR, CDR2 FQNEAQ (reference sequence). Here the CDR3 DNA reads TGTGCCAGCAGCGTAGCGACAGGGAGAGACACTGAAGCTTTCTTT. Protein sequence: CASSVATGRDTEAFF.

This chain joins TRBV6-5 and TRBJ2-7; 8 bases are shared with TRBD1. This CDR3 has 16 residues. In germline, CDR1 is MNHEY, CDR2 SVGAGI. V dropped 1 base and J dropped 2; count of bases not matched to a gene: 7. In nucleotides, the CDR3 is TGTGCCAGCAGTTACTATTGGGACAGGTCTACCTACGAGCAGTACTTC. Encoded protein: CASSYYWDRSTYEQYF.

The gene calls are TRBV10-2 and TRBJ1-3, with 7 bases matching TRBD1. After removal of 3 bases from V and 3 bases from J, the junction contained 8 bases not matched to a gene. Per the germline V gene, CDR1 is WSHSY and CDR2 is SAAADI. The CDR3 is made up of 16 amino acids. CDR3 DNA sequence: TGCGCCAGCAGTGAAGGGGGCCCGGGGAGTGGAAACACCATATATTTT. Translation gives CASSEGGPGSGNTIYF.

The chain is built from TRBV6-1 and TRBJ1-2; D gene unclear. Germline V gene sequence: CDR1 MNHNS, CDR2 SASEGT. CDR3 length: 15 amino acids. Trimming took off 2 bases at V and 2 bases at J, with 12 bases between the two ends. In DNA, the CDR3 is TGTGCCAGCAGTGAAATAGGGTTGGGGAACTATGGCTACACCTTC. Its translation is CASSEIGLGNYGYTF.

Concerning this clone itself: The sample holds other DNA sequences that translate to the same CDR3. V is TRBV9 and J is TRBJ2-1, with a weak D call TRBD2 (6 bases). The V gene lost 4 bases and the J gene lost 0 bases, with 11 bases spanning the gap. The CDR3 sequence is 15 residues long. The germline V gene encodes CDR1 SGDLS and CDR2 YYNGEE. The CDR3 DNA follows: TGTGCCAGCAGCCCCGGGGGTAGCTCCTACAATGAGCAGTTCTTC. This sequence encodes CASSPGGSSYNEQFF.